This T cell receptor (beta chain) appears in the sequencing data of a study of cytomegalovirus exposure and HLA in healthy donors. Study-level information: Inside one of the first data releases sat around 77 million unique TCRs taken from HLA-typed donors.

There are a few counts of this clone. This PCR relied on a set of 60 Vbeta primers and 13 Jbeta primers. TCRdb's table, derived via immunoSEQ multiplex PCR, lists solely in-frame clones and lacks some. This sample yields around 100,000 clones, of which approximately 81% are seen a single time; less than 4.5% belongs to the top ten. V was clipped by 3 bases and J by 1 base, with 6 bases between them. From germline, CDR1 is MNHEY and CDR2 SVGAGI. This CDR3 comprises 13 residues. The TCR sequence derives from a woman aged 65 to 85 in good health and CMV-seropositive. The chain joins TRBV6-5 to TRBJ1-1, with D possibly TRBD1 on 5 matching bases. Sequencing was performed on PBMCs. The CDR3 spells CASSYDRNTEAFF. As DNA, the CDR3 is TGTGCCAGCAGTTATGACAGGAACACTGAAGCTTTCTTT.